This T cell receptor beta chain was observed in a study of blood T cell repertoires in COVID-19. Study at large: Acute and convalescent COVID-19 samples came from the United States, Italy and Spain. From T cells, B-cell-depleted T cells, or PBMCs came the material, which was cDNA or gDNA.

Living in under 30 US areas, the participants were between roughly 18 and 95 years of age. The table came from immunoSEQ multiplex PCR; TCRdb's copy has only in-frame clones and leaves some out. This sample has some 250,000 clones, with approximately 91% found just once. Trimming took 5 bases from V and 4 from J, leaving 8 bases between them. Germline V gene data show CDR1 as SGHTA and CDR2 as FQGNSA. The CDR3 is 12 residues long. This sequence joins TRBV7-2 and TRBJ1-1; D uncertain. The specimen sequenced was PBMCs or T cells enriched from blood (not recorded which). The clonotype comes from a middle-aged woman with acute COVID-19. CDR3 nucleotides: TGTGCCAGCAGCGCGGGGTTCACTGAAGCTTTCTTT. It codes for CASSAGFTEAFF.